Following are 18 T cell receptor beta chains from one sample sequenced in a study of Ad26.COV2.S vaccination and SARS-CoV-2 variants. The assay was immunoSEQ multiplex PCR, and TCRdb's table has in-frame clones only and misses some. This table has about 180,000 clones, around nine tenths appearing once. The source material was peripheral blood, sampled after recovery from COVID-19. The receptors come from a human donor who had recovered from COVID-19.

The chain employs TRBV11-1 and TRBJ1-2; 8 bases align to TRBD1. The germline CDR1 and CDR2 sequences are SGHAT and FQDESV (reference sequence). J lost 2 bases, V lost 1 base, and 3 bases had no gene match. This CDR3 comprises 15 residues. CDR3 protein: CASSLEGQANYGYTF. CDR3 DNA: TGTGCCAGCAGCTTAGAGGGACAGGCGAACTATGGCTACACCTTC.

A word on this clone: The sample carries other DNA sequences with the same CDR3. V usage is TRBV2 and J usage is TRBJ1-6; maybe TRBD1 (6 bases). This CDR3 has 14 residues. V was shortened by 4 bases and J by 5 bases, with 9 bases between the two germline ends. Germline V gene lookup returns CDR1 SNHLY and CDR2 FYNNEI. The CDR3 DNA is TGTGCCAGCAGTGGGACAGTGAATAATTCACCCCTCCACTTT. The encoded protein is CASSGTVNNSPLHF. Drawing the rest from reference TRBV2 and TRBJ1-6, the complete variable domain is EPEVTQTPSHQVTQMGQEVILRCVPISNHLYFYWYRQILGQKVEFLVSFYNNEISEKSEIFDDQFSVERPDGSNFTLKIRSTKLEDSAMYFCASSGTVNNSPLHFGNGTRLTVT.

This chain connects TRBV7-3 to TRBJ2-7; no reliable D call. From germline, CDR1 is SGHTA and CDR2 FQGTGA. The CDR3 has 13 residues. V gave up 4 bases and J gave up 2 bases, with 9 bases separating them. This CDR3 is CASSSGTPYEQYF. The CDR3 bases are TGTGCCAGCAGCTCCGGAACTCCCTACGAGCAGTACTTC.

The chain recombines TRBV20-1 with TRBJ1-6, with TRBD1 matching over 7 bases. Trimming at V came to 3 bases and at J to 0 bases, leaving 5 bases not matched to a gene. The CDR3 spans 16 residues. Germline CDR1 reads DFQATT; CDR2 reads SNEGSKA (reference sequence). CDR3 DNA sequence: TGCAGTGCTAGTCTGAGGGGGCGCTCCTATAATTCACCCCTCCACTTT. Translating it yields CSASLRGRSYNSPLHF.

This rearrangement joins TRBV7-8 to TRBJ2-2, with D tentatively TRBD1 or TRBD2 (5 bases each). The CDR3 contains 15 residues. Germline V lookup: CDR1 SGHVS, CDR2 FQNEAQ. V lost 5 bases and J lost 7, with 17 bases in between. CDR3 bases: TGTGCCAGCAGCCAACATGGGACGGTAAACGGGGAGCTGTTTTTT. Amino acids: CASSQHGTVNGELFF.

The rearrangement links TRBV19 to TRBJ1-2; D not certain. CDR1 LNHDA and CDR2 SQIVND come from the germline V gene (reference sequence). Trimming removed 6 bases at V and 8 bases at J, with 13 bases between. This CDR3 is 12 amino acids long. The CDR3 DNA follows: TGTGCCAGTAGCACCAAGGATAGGGGCTACACCTTC. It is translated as CASSTKDRGYTF.

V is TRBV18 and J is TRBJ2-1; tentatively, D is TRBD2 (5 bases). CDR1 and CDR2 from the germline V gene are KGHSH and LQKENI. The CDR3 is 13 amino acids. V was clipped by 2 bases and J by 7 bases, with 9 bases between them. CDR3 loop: CASSPRAENEQFF. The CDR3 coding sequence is TGTGCCAGCTCACCAAGAGCGGAAAATGAGCAGTTCTTC.

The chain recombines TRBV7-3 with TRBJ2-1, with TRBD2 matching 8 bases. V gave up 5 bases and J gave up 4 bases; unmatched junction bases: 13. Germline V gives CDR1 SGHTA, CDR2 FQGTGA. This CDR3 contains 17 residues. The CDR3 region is CASSKDVLAGGYNEQFF. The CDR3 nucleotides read TGTGCCAGCAGCAAAGACGTCCTAGCGGGTGGGTACAATGAGCAGTTCTTC.

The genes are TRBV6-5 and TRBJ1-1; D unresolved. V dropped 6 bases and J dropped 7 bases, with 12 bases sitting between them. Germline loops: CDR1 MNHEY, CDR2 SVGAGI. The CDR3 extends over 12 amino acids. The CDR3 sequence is CASRRVGFEAFF. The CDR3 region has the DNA TGTGCCAGCAGGAGGGTGGGGTTTGAAGCTTTCTTT.

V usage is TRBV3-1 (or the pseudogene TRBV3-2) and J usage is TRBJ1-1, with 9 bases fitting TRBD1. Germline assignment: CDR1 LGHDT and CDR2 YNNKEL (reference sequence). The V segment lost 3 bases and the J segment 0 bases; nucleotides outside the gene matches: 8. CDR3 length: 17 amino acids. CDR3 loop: CASSHLTGGGLNTEAFF. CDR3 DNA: TGTGCCAGCAGCCACCTAACAGGGGGCGGTTTGAACACTGAAGCTTTCTTT.

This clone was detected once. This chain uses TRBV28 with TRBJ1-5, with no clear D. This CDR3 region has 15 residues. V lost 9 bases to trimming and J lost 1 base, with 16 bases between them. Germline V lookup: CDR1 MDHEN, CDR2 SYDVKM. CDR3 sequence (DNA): TGTGCCAGTACACGGGCCTTCGGGAGCAATCAGCCCCAGCATTTT. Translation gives CASTRAFGSNQPQHF.

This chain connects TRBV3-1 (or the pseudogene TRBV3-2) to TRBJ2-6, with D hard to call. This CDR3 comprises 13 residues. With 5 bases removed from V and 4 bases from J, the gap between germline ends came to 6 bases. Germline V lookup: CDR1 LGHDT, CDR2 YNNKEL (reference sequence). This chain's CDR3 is CASSLAGANVLTF. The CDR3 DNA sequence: TGTGCCAGCAGCTTAGCCGGGGCCAACGTCCTGACTTTC.

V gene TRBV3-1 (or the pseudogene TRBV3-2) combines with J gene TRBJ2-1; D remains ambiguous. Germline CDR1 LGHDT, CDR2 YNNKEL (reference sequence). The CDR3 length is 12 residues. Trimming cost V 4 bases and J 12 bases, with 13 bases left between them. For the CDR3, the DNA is TGTGCCAGCAGCCTCGGATTCCGGTGGCAGTTCTTC. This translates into CASSLGFRWQFF.

CDR3: CAWATGGTDTQYF. CDR3 nucleotide sequence: TGTGCCTGGGCGACAGGGGGGACAGATACGCAGTATTTT. The rearrangement uses TRBV30 and TRBJ2-3; 9 nucleotides align to TRBD1. This CDR3 contains 13 residues. V was clipped by 5 bases and J by 3 bases; unmatched bases: 3. Germline CDR1 reads GTSNPN; CDR2 reads SVGIG (reference sequence).

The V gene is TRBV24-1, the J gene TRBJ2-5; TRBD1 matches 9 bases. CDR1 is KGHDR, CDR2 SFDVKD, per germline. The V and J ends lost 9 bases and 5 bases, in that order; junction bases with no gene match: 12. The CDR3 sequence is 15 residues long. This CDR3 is CATRHKTGGGETQYF. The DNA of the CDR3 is TGTGCCACCCGCCATAAGACAGGGGGAGGGGAGACCCAGTACTTC.

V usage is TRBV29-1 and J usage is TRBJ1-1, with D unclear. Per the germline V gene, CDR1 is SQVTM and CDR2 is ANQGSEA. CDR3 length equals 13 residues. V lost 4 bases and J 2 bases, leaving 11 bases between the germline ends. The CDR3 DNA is TGCAGCGTTGCCAGGACGGACAACACTGAAGCTTTCTTT. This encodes CSVARTDNTEAFF.

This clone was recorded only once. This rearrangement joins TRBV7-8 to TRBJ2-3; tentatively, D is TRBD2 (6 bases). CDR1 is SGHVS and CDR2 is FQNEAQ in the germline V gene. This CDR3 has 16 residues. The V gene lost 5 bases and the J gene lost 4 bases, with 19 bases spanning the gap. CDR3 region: CASSRLVEGRADTQYF. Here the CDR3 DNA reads TGTGCCAGCAGCCGACTGGTGGAGGGTAGGGCAGATACGCAGTATTTT.

Here the CDR3 reads CAWRSWTGGGTEAFF. The CDR3 DNA follows: TGTGCCTGGAGATCCTGGACAGGGGGTGGGACTGAAGCTTTCTTT. The chain joins TRBV30 to TRBJ1-1, with 10 bases that match TRBD1. The CDR3 has 15 amino acids. CDR1 is GTSNPN, CDR2 SVGIG, per germline (reference sequence). The ends lost 3 bases at V and 5 bases at J; junction bases unmatched: 9. The variable domain in full, with the rest retrieved from reference TRBV30 and TRBJ1-1, is SQTIHQWPATLVQPVGSPLSLECTVEGTSNPNLYWYRQAAGRGLQLLFYSVGIGQISSEVPQNLSASRPQDRQFILSSKKLLLSDSGFYLCAWRSWTGGGTEAFFGQGTRLTVV.